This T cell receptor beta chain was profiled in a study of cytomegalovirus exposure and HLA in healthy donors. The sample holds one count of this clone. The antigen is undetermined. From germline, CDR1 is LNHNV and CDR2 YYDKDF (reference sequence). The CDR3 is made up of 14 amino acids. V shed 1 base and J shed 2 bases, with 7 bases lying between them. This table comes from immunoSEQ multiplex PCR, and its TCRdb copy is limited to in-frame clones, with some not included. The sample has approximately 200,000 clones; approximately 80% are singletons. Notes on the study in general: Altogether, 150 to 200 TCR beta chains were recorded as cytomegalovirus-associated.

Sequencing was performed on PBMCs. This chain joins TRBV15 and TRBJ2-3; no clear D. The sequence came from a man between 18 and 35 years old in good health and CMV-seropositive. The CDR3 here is CATSRVSPTDTQYF. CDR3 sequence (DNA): TGTGCCACCAGCAGAGTTAGTCCCACAGATACGCAGTATTTT.